The T cell receptor (beta chain) described here comes from a study of post-analysis software for immune sequencing data. Study details: The cohort encompassed relapsing-remitting, secondary progressive and progressive-relapsing multiple sclerosis disease courses. General study findings and limits: Batch-mates among the samples co-clustered strongly by F measure. The normalized Chao1 diversity of multiple sclerosis patients was significantly lower than that of controls.

Tagging with unique molecular identifiers was a feature of the TCR beta cDNA libraries. T cells numbering about 0.95 to 11 million gave rise to 500,000 to 600,000 cDNA molecules. TCRdb called the PCR reads again in MiXCR, with one record for every CDR3 protein. The table lists roughly 570,000 distinct CDR3 sequences, around 34% of them singletons, with 5% to 6% in the top ten. In its sample, this clonotype was seen a few times. The antigen is not known. The receptor comes from a girl younger than 18 with multiple sclerosis. The sequenced material came from blood.

DNA of the CDR3: TGTGCCAGCAGCACCGGACTAGCGGGGGCCTACAATGAGCAGTTCTTC. Translating it yields CASSTGLAGAYNEQFF. This chain joins TRBV7-9 and TRBJ2-1; 13 nucleotides match TRBD2. The junction had 3 bases not matched to a gene; V was cut back by 5 bases and J by 2 bases. The CDR3 spans 16 residues. Germline CDR1 reads SEHNR; CDR2 reads FQNEAQ (reference sequence).